This section outlines one TCR beta chain sequence together with its context. Authors' data handling: Amplified reference gene primers provided the basis for estimating nucleated cell counts. The table came from immunoSEQ multiplex PCR; TCRdb's copy has only in-frame clones and leaves some out. V, J and clone size derive from that table, while D and trimming were established from the DNA sequence. This table has 100,000 or so clones, approximately 89% appearing once. This specimen comes from a study of blood T cell repertoires in COVID-19. Study context: The samples span acute and convalescent COVID-19 from the United States, Italy and Spain. PBMCs, B-cell-depleted T cells, or T cells provided the cDNA or gDNA that made up the material.

The receptor was derived from a man aged 60 to 75 with acute or convalescent COVID-19. Material for sequencing was peripheral blood.

CDR3 residues: CASSAPGTHSTGELFF. The CDR3 DNA is TGTGCCAGTAGCGCGCCTGGGACTCACTCCACCGGGGAGCTGTTTTTT. V gene TRBV19 combines with J gene TRBJ2-2, with D perhaps matching TRBD2 (6 bases). From germline, CDR1 is LNHDA and CDR2 SQIVND (reference sequence). The V and J ends lost 6 bases and 4 bases respectively, with 18 bases between them. The CDR3 length is 16 residues.